This entry concerns a single T cell receptor (beta chain). Its antigen is unknown. Sequencing used immunoSEQ multiplex PCR; TCRdb keeps in-frame clones, though not all of them. Here the sample spans about 70,000 clones, about 90% being singletons. The sample is drawn from a study of lymphopenia after photon versus proton radiotherapy. Findings and limits, study-wide: Relative stability marked proton patients; photon patients lost diversity and naive cells.

V shed 9 bases, J shed 7 bases, and the junction held 11 bases outside the gene matches. CDR1 is MNHNS and CDR2 is SASEGT in the germline V gene. The CDR3 is 14 residues long. V is TRBV6-1 and J is TRBJ1-4; 7 bases map to TRBD1. The sequence derives from a middle-aged woman with cholangiocarcinoma. Sequenced here: peripheral blood, sampled from a patient treated with photon-based radiotherapy. CDR3 residues: CASNRGTVSEKLFF. CDR3 bases: TGTGCCAGTAACAGGGGTACAGTATCTGAAAAACTGTTTTTT.